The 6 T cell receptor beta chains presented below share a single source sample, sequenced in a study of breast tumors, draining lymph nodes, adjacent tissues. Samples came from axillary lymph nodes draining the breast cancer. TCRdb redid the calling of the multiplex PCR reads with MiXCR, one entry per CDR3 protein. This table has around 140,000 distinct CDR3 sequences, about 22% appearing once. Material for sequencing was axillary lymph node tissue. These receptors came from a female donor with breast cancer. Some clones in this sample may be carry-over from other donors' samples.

DNA for the CDR3: TGTGCCTGGAGTTCCGGGACAGGGGGTAATCAGCCCCAGCATTTT. This encodes CAWSSGTGGNQPQHF. The chain uses TRBV30 and TRBJ1-5, with 11 bases that match TRBD1. V dropped 2 bases and J dropped 4; count of bases not matched to a gene: 4. Germline assignment: CDR1 GTSNPN and CDR2 SVGIG (reference sequence). CDR3 length equals 15 residues.

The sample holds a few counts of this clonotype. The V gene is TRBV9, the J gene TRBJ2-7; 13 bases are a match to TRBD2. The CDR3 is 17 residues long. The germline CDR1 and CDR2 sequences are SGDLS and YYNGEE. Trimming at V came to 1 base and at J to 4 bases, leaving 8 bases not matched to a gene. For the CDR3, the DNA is TGTGCCAGCAGCGTATGGCTGACTAGCGGGAGGAAATACGAGCAGTACTTC. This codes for CASSVWLTSGRKYEQYF.

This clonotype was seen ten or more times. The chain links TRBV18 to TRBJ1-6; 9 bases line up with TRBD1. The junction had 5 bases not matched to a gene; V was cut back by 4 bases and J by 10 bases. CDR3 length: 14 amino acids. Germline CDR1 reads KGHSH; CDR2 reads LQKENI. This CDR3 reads CASSRDRGDSPLHF. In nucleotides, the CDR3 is TGTGCCAGCTCACGAGACAGGGGGGACTCACCCCTCCACTTT. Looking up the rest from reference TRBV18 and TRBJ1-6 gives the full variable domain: NAGVMQNPRHLVRRRGQEARLRCSPMKGHSHVYWYRQLPEEGLKFMVYLQKENIIDESGMPKERFSAEFPKEGPSILRIQQVVRGDSAAYFCASSRDRGDSPLHFGNGTRLTVT.

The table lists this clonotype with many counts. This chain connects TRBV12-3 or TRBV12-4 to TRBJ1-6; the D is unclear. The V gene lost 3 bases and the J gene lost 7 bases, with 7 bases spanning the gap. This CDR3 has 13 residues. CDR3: CASSFNPNSPLHF. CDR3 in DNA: TGTGCCAGCAGTTTCAACCCCAATTCACCCCTCCACTTT.

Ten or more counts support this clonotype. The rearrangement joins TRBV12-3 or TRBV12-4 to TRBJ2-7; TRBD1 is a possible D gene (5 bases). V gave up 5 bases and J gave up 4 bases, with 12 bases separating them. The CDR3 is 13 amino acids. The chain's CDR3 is CASSVNQGYEQYF. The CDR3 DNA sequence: TGTGCCAGCAGTGTAAACCAGGGATACGAGCAGTACTTC.

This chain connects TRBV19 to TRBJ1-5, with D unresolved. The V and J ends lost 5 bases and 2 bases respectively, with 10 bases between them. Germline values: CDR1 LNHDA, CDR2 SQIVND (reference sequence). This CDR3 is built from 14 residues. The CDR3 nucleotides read TGTGCCAGTAGTTTCAGCCAGGGCAATCAGCCCCAGCATTTT. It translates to CASSFSQGNQPQHF. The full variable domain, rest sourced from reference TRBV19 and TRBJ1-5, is DGGITQSPKYLFRKEGQNVTLSCEQNLNHDAMYWYRQDPGQGLRLIYYSQIVNDFQKGDIAEGYSVSREKKESFPLTVTSAQKNPTAFYLCASSFSQGNQPQHFGDGTRLSIL.